This TCR beta chain was sequenced in a study of blood T cell repertoires in COVID-19. TCRdb keeps only in-frame clones here, not all; method: immunoSEQ multiplex PCR. Among under 200,000 clones, 86% were seen once, and the ten largest hold roughly 9.8%. Germline CDR1 is MGHRA and CDR2 is YSYEKL. Unmatched junction bases numbered 13, after V lost 1 base and J lost 9 bases. The CDR3 has 18 amino acids. This clonotype was sampled from a woman in her fifties or sixties with COVID-19, enrolled during active disease. This rearrangement joins TRBV4-1 to TRBJ1-6; TRBD1 agrees at 9 bases. Sequencing used peripheral blood. The CDR3 loop is CASSQGGVPTGGGSPLHF. The DNA for the CDR3 is TGCGCCAGCAGCCAAGGGGGGGTTCCTACAGGGGGCGGTTCACCCCTCCACTTT.